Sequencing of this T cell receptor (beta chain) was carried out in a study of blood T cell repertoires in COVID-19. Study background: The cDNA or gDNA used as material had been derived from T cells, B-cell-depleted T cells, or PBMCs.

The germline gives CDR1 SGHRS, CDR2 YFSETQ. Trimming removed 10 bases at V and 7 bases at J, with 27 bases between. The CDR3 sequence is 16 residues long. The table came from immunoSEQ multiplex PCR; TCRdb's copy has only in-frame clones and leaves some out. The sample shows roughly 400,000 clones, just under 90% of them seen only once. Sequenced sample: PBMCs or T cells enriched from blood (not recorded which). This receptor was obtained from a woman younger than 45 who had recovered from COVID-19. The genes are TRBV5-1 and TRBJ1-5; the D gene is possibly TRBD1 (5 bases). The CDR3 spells CAVTPSGIWARQPQHF. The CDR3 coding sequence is TGCGCCGTTACGCCCTCAGGGATTTGGGCAAGGCAGCCCCAGCATTTT.